This TCR beta chain was retrieved from a study of cytomegalovirus exposure and HLA in healthy donors (dated by TCRdb to about 2017). In the study overall: In an earlier analysis of approximately 640 of the donors, 276 Gb of sequence data and just under 120 million unique TCR beta sequences from about 179 million T cells were reported. Across approximately 400 genotyped donors of the cohort, an average of about 250,000 unique TCR beta nucleotide sequences per donor were sequenced, and roughly a sixth of those sequences were non-productive. Both class I and class II loci were covered by HLA typing, at four-digit resolution. Roughly 5 DR-DQ haplotypes were handled as single units for association and clustering, since linkage in the cohort was strong. The later analysis used no new phenotypic data to find candidate immune exposures, relying instead on TCR beta sequences and their occurrence across donors. Along with the approximately 620-subject first cohort, a separate validation cohort of 120 different subjects was used. In an earlier analysis of over 550 of the donors, high-throughput TCR beta sequencing was used to judge whether each TCR beta V gene segment behaved as functional or pseudogenic. The number of donors typed differed by locus, with about 620-630 for A, B, C, DRB1 and DQB1, around 560 for DQA1, approximately 580 for DPA1, and 472 for DPB1. An early release covering over 500 HLA-typed donors comprised approximately 290 gigabases of sequencing data and tens of millions of unique TCR sequences. Using immunosequencing, the study profiled T cell repertoires from around 680 subjects and related those repertoires to cytomegalovirus serostatus. The aim of the study was to test whether cataloging public T cell receptors could identify signatures of past pathogen exposure. Genome-wide SNP genotypes for about 55% of the 666 donors were used in a later genetic analysis, which treated that subset as a discovery cohort. To predict cytomegalovirus infection status, the study combined high-throughput TCR immunosequencing, statistical association of individual TCRs with disease status, and machine learning. In a later analysis, previously published TCR beta repertoires from 550 to 700 donors were re-analyzed and high-resolution HLA genotyping was added so that TCR occurrence patterns could be studied. Donor age, sex, ethnicity and CMV serostatus were compiled together with the repertoire data. The genetic ancestry cluster associated with self-reported Caucasian donors included around 76% of the roughly 400 genotyped donors. Every discovery cohort repertoire had been produced on one sequencing platform.

Paper-wide results and their limitations: Because some donors lacked HLA typing at each locus, the association tests relied only on the typed subset. Correlated functional status among segregating V segments might reflect linkage disequilibrium, but an unknown experimental factor could not be ruled out. A cluster of highly shared sequence variants was judged likely to be a technical artifact of the sequencing pipeline. Most CMV-associated TCR beta chains appeared to be HLA-restricted in a later analysis, and the HLA associations seemed to be driven largely by CMV exposure. In a later analysis, some 18,000 TCR beta sequences were associated with specific HLA alleles at a false discovery rate of 0.05. According to a later genetic analysis, donors in an Asian-associated ancestry cluster had fewer N-insertions in productive TCRs than the approximately 700-donor mean. The authors suggested that the approach could potentially be extended to other disease states and immunological phenotypes. While some public TCRs were present in many individuals, most TCR sequences turned up only very rarely across donors. Immune exposure information for the cohort was limited to CMV serostatus. In a later analysis, several top co-occurrence clusters were reported to appear linked to parvovirus B19, influenza, CMV and Epstein-Barr virus. The classifier was reported to diagnose cytomegalovirus status with high specificity and sensitivity in both the original cohort and the validation cohort. The cohort was sequenced for TCR beta chains only, and without alpha or paired-chain data the features that could be detected were limited. A later analysis found that HLA-associated TCR beta chains were more clonally expanded and had lower generation probabilities than equally common non-associated chains. In vitro tests confirmed that a few of the cytomegalovirus-associated TCR beta chains recognize cytomegalovirus antigens. Presence/absence analyses assumed roughly uniform sequencing depth across donors, an assumption that may not hold. Broadly in line with IMGT annotations, most TCR beta V segments showed up in productive rearrangements about 90% or about 30% of the time in an earlier analysis of several hundred of the donors. Assigning TCR associations to individual alleles was difficult when HLA alleles, especially DR and DQ, strongly co-occurred. Because counts were too low, about 18 rarely observed V segments, including chromosome 9 orphons, were left out of the earlier analysis of 587 of the donors. A total of 150 to 200 TCR beta chains were listed by the study as associated with cytomegalovirus. V-gene and J-gene trimming of TCR beta chains was associated with a missense DCLRE1C variant in a later genetic analysis, and the association was replicated in an independent cohort. A further reported finding was that TCR beta sequences accurately predicted the HLA-A and HLA-B alleles for most subjects in the first cohort. Because the 87-base-pair reads could not distinguish some IMGT-functional V segments, including TRBV6-2 and TRBV6-3, those segments were excluded. According to a later analysis, TCR association rates differed among HLA loci, with DRB1 alleles showing the most associated TCRs and HLA-C alleles showing the fewest.

Library preparation employed the immunoSEQ multiplex PCR assay. The multiplex PCR relied on a mix of 60 forward primers for TCR Vbeta segments and 13 reverse primers for TCR Jbeta segments. The CDR3 region of rearranged TCR beta genes was amplified from genomic DNA with a multiplex PCR assay. The Illumina HiSeq System was used to sequence the amplified TCR beta libraries as 87-base-pair reads. Per the authors' processing: A later analysis counted about 82 million unique TCR beta chains across the 670 or so repertoires, and 9 million to 14 million of these chains were shared by at least two donors. Raw reads were error-corrected and collapsed into unique sequences by a nearest-neighbor algorithm in which closely related sequences were merged to remove PCR and sequencing errors. To assign V, D and J gene segments, CDR3 sequences were aligned to IMGT reference sequences. For a sequence to be retained, a match of at least six nucleotides was required to both a V gene segment and a J gene segment. A rearrangement was called productive if the CDR3 had no stop codons and remained in frame with V and J, and every other rearrangement was called non-productive. CDR3 was defined according to IMGT convention as the region running from the second conserved V-encoded cysteine to the conserved J-encoded phenylalanine. The earlier analysis of roughly 590 of the donors excluded any sequence lacking an unambiguous match to a single V gene segment. In an earlier analysis of several hundred of the donors, V segments were called functional above 56.7% productive rearrangements and were called segregating when the between-donor standard deviation exceeded 5%. A statistical classification framework was developed to diagnose cytomegalovirus status using the catalog of TCR beta chain sequences. In a later analysis, V and J genes were assigned by comparing TCR nucleotide sequences against IMGT/GENE-DB human TR gene sequences. A later analysis assigned CDR3 sequences and most-parsimonious VDJ recombination scenarios with the TCRdist pipeline. In a later analysis, each TCR beta chain was defined by its CDR3 amino acid sequence together with its V-gene family, and reads lacking a unique V-gene family were excluded. In a later analysis, fewer than 600 highly shared, low-generation-probability nucleotide sequences were removed to address suspected cross-contamination and a sequencing artifact. In a later analysis, a clonal expansion index for each public chain was calculated from normalized within-repertoire ranks of inferred template counts. Generation probabilities in a later analysis came from a VDJ recombination model fitted to out-of-frame rearrangements, and those results were checked against IGoR. In a later analysis, hypergeometric tests were used to score TCR-TCR, TCR-HLA and TCR-CMV co-occurrence, with a repertoire-size bias correction applied to TCR pairs. To estimate false discovery rates, a later analysis permuted the HLA or CMV assignments 20 times. In a later analysis, co-occurring TCRs were grouped with DBSCAN, and TCRdist sequence similarity was added when clustering was performed within HLA-allele-positive subsets. Repertoires with fewer than 30,000 or more than 120,000 public chains, plus five repertoires with anomalous nucleotide sharing, were excluded from co-occurrence clustering. TCRdb's version of the immuneACCESS table is confined to in-frame rearrangements and falls short of the full clone set. An unresolved V gene accounts for under half of the shortfall where checked; the remainder is of unknown origin. V and J calls and clone size are as listed in that table; D and trimming were resolved from the DNA. This sample has about 130,000 clones in its table, and around three quarters of those were observed once. The top ten hold about 4.4% of the sample.

This clone was counted between two and nine times. Its binding antigen is unknown. Base qualities are not at hand, and no much larger clone is one base apart. From the cysteine up to the phenylalanine, the CDR3 has a length of 15 residues. The only DNA kept is the CDR3, 45 bases in frame from the first base. CDR1 and CDR2 are drawn from the germline V gene: SGHDN, FVKESK. The V end loses 4 bases and the J end loses 0 bases, and a stretch of 12 bases separates them. The cohort comprised 670 or so healthy bone marrow donors. At the time of sampling, all cohort members were nominally healthy, though unrecorded immune exposures were likely present. Of the approximately 700 cohort members, about 290 had a positive CMV serostatus and about 350 had a negative one, while no CMV serostatus was recorded for the donor. Each donor provided a peripheral blood sample, and peripheral blood mononuclear cells were used for TCR beta sequencing. Genomic DNA was extracted from the blood cell samples with the Qiagen DNeasy Blood Extraction Kit.

The sample consisted of PBMCs. The TCR comes from a man aged 30 to 39 in good health. This receptor chain uses TRBV14 and TRBJ1-1; the D gene identity is not certain. CDR3 protein: CASSPRSPLNTEAFF. The DNA is as follows: TGTGCCAGCAGCCCCCGTAGTCCACTGAACACTGAAGCTTTCTTT.